The clone carrying this TCR beta chain came up once. This specimen comes from a study of blood T cell repertoires in COVID-19. Study as a whole: Italy, Spain and the United States were the sources of the convalescent and acute COVID-19 samples. Sources were T cells, B-cell-depleted T cells, or PBMCs; the material itself was cDNA or gDNA.

CDR1 SGHNT and CDR2 YENEEA come from the germline V gene. The CDR3 sequence is 16 residues long. The V gene end was trimmed by 5 bases and the J gene end by 8 bases; junction bases not matched to a gene: 11. Per the original methods: The authors estimated nucleated cell counts from reference gene primer amplification. TCRdb keeps only in-frame clones here, not all; method: immunoSEQ multiplex PCR. The D gene and trimming were derived from the DNA, and the V and J assignments and clone size from that table. The sample lists around 170,000 clones, about 82% seen once, with around 6.6% in the top ten. V and J are TRBV11-3 and TRBJ1-4, with TRBD1 matching 10 bases. This TCR derives from a man aged 45 to 65 with active or convalescent COVID-19. Sequencing was performed on peripheral blood. The CDR3 DNA sequence: TGTGCCAGCAGCATGGGGACAGGGGTATTGGTGGAAAAACTGTTTTTT. This codes for CASSMGTGVLVEKLFF.